This paragraph covers one T cell receptor (beta chain) sequence. The data stem from a study of regulatory T cells in long-lasting Graves disease. Germline loops: CDR1 SEHNR, CDR2 FQNEAQ (reference sequence). CDR3 length: 12 residues. The V end was cut by 8 bases, the J end by 5 bases, with 12 bases between. Relying on iRepertoire HTBI primers and Arm-PCR of CDR3 regions, the team built TCR beta libraries. One entry per CDR3 protein results from TCRdb running MiXCR on the multiplex PCR reads. The data show roughly 400,000 distinct CDR3 sequences, more than 20% seen once. Specified time point: persistent/refractory GD, antithyroid drugs over 5 years with positive TRAb. Making the TCR library involved RNA that had been extracted from PBMCs. Graves' disease was diagnosed by American Thyroid Association guidelines.

The sequencing here drew on peripheral blood mononuclear cells (PBMCs), taken when the disease was refractory, from a patient treated with antithyroid drugs. The chain employs TRBV7-9 and TRBJ2-5; D is uncertain. The receptor was derived from a female donor with Graves disease. The CDR3 DNA reads as TGTGCCAGCGGTAGAACGAGGGAGACCCAGTACTTC. Translation gives CASGRTRETQYF.